This is a list of T cell receptor beta chains from one sample in a study of shared clonotypes between healthy human individuals. Sequenced by immunoSEQ multiplex PCR; TCRdb stores in-frame clones only, minus some. The profile covers millions of clones, with just under 95% appearing a single time and about 1.1% taken by the ten largest. Sequencing was carried out using naive CD8+ T cells sorted from blood. All receptors come from a young man in good health. Both conserved end residues are part of each CDR3. The D gene is left open where the match is weak. Size is omitted from some rows. Given values are once, few, many or a class for expanded clones.

clone_size | j_call | d_call | v_call | cdr3_nt | cdr3_aa
- | TRBJ2-5 | - | TRBV6-5 | TGTGCCAGCAGTTACTCGGCAGCGAGAAACCAAGAGACCCAGTACTTC | CASSYSAARNQETQYF
once | TRBJ2-3 | - | TRBV6-1 | TGTGCCAGCAGTGAAATCAATACGCAGTATTTT | CASSEINTQYF
- | TRBJ2-3 | - | TRBV6-1 | TGTGCCAGCAGAATTAGCGGTCTCCCAGATACGCAGTATTTT | CASRISGLPDTQYF
- | TRBJ1-6 | TRBD1 | TRBV2 | TGTGCCAGCAGTGAACAGGGGGGTGGGTCCTATAATTCACCCCTCCACTTT | CASSEQGGGSYNSPLHF
- | TRBJ1-4 | TRBD1 | TRBV10-2 | TGCGCCAGCAGTGAGCCGACAGGGGAGAATGAAAAACTGTTTTTT | CASSEPTGENEKLFF
- | TRBJ1-2 | - | TRBV5-8 | TGTGCCAGCAGCTGGAGCTATAACCCCGGGGGGCGCGTCTGGGACTATGGCTACACCTTC | CASSWSYNPGGRVWDYGYTF
- | TRBJ1-3 | - | TRBV10-3 | TGTGCCACGACACCAGGGGCGGACTCTGGAAACACCATATATTTT | CATTPGADSGNTIYF
once | TRBJ1-3 | - | TRBV6-1 | TGTGCCAGCAGTGTGCCTATGGCAGACAATTCTGGAAACACCATATATTTT | CASSVPMADNSGNTIYF
- | TRBJ1-2 | - | TRBV27 | TGTGCCAGCAGTTTATCTGAGGGGGTTGGCTACACCTTC | CASSLSEGVGYTF
- | TRBJ2-3 | - | TRBV9 | TGTGCCAGCAGCGCTTTAACAGATACGCAGTATTTT | CASSALTDTQYF
- | TRBJ1-1 | - | TRBV5-1 | TGCGCCAGCAGCTTGGAGGCTTCAGGGCCCCTGAACACTGAAGCTTTCTTT | CASSLEASGPLNTEAFF
- | TRBJ2-1 | - | TRBV15 | TGTGCCACCAGCAGAGTCGGGGAAGGATCCTACAATGAGCAGTTCTTC | CATSRVGEGSYNEQFF
once | TRBJ2-1 | - | TRBV30 | TGTGCCTGGAGTCTCCACAATGAGCAGTTCTTC | CAWSLHNEQFF